Listed here are 30 T cell receptor beta chains from one sample, sequenced in a study of cytomegalovirus exposure and HLA in healthy donors. Researchers ran the PCR with 60 Vbeta and 13 Jbeta primers. Clones were read by immunoSEQ multiplex PCR, and TCRdb kept only the in-frame ones, dropping some. The profile shows roughly 220,000 clones, more than 60% of them singletons. Source material: PBMCs. Receptor source: a man aged 45-60 years in good health and CMV-seronegative.

The gene calls are TRBV6-6 and TRBJ2-5; TRBD1 aligns across 11 bases. The CDR3 covers 15 residues. Germline CDR1 MNHNY, CDR2 SVGAGI (reference sequence). Losses at the gene ends were 0 bases for V and 4 bases for J; bases not matched to a gene: 1. This CDR3 reads CASSYSGTGGETQYF. The CDR3 DNA reads TGTGCCAGCAGTTACTCGGGGACAGGGGGAGAGACCCAGTACTTC.

V is TRBV9 and J is TRBJ2-3, with D perhaps TRBD2 (5 bases). CDR1 and CDR2 from the germline V gene are SGDLS and YYNGEE. The CDR3 totals 15 residues. V lost 0 bases to trimming and J lost 4 bases, with 12 bases between them. The CDR3 nucleotides read TGTGCCAGCAGCGTAGATGAGGGAGTGTCAGATACGCAGTATTTT. Protein: CASSVDEGVSDTQYF. Together with reference TRBV9 and TRBJ2-3, the CDR3 gives the full variable domain: DSGVTQTPKHLITATGQRVTLRCSPRSGDLSVYWYQQSLDQGLQFLIQYYNGEERAKGNILERFSAQQFPDLHSELNLSSLELGDSALYFCASSVDEGVSDTQYFGPGTRLTVL.

CDR3 bases: TGTGCCATCAGTGAGATGGGGCAGGCCGCCTACGAGCAGTACTTC. It yields the protein CAISEMGQAAYEQYF. The chain joins TRBV10-3 to TRBJ2-7; D is perhaps TRBD1 (5 bases). Germline V CDR1 and CDR2: ENHRY, SYGVKD. Deletions cut 2 bases from V and 2 bases from J, with 13 bases between. The CDR3 is 15 residues long.

The gene calls are TRBV7-9 and TRBJ2-3, with 11 bases identical to TRBD2. The junction had 9 bases not matched to a gene; V was cut back by 3 bases and J by 4 bases. Per the germline V gene, CDR1 is SEHNR and CDR2 is FQNEAQ (reference sequence). The CDR3 length is 17 residues. The CDR3 sequence: CASSLGTSGSGADTQYF. The CDR3 coding sequence is TGTGCCAGCAGCTTGGGTACTAGCGGGAGTGGTGCAGATACGCAGTATTTT. Drawing the rest from reference TRBV7-9 and TRBJ2-3, the complete variable domain is DTGVSQNPRHKITKRGQNVTFRCDPISEHNRLYWYRQTLGQGPEFLTYFQNEAQLEKSRLLSDRFSAERPKGSFSTLEIQRTEQGDSAMYLCASSLGTSGSGADTQYFGPGTRLTVL.

The CDR3 nucleotides are TGTGCCAGCAGCCCAGGACAGGGTTCGGAGCAGTTCTTC. It yields the protein CASSPGQGSEQFF. The chain is built from TRBV7-7 and TRBJ2-1; 8 nucleotides agree with TRBD1. This CDR3 region has 13 residues. Germline V gene data show CDR1 as SSHAT and CDR2 as FNYEAQ (reference sequence). The trim removed 5 bases at V and 10 bases at J, leaving 7 bases unmatched.

The rearrangement joins TRBV7-9 to TRBJ2-1; 13 bases match TRBD2. CDR3 size: 14 residues. Germline CDR1 and CDR2: SEHNR and FQNEAQ (reference sequence). With V trimmed by 5 bases and J by 9 bases, 4 bases remained unmatched. CDR3 in amino acids: CASSAGLAGVEQFF. CDR3 in DNA: TGTGCCAGCAGCGCTGGACTAGCGGGAGTTGAGCAGTTCTTC.

This chain connects TRBV7-9 to TRBJ1-1; D gene ambiguous. Germline-derived CDR1 and CDR2 are SEHNR and FQNEAQ (reference sequence). V was clipped by 1 base and J by 1 base, with 7 bases between them. There are 14 residues in the CDR3. Here the CDR3 DNA reads TGTGCCAGCAGCTTAGGGGCATGGAACACTGAAGCTTTCTTT. Translating it yields CASSLGAWNTEAFF.

This chain uses TRBV4-2 with TRBJ1-1, with D possibly being TRBD1 (5 bases). The CDR3 covers 13 residues. Germline CDR1 is LGHNA and CDR2 is YNFKEQ. V was trimmed by 0 bases and J by 6 bases, leaving 8 bases between them. The CDR3 reads CASSQEGGAEAFF. The CDR3, as DNA: TGTGCCAGCAGCCAAGAGGGGGGTGCTGAAGCTTTCTTT.

This clone was counted only a few times. The rearrangement joins TRBV28 to TRBJ2-7; D gene uncertain. V lost 7 bases and J 6 bases, leaving 10 bases between the germline ends. From germline, CDR1 is MDHEN and CDR2 SYDVKM. This CDR3 has 11 residues. DNA for the CDR3: TGTGCCAGCACCTACTCAACCGAGCAGTACTTC. Encoded protein: CASTYSTEQYF. Using reference TRBV28 and TRBJ2-7 for the parts outside the CDR3, the full variable domain is DVKVTQSSRYLVKRTGEKVFLECVQDMDHENMFWYRQDPGLGLRLIYFSYDVKMKEKGDIPEGYSVSREKKERFSLILESASTNQTSMYLCASTYSTEQYFGPGTRLTVT.

This chain connects TRBV20-1 to TRBJ1-2, with D tentatively TRBD1 (5 bases). CDR1 and CDR2 (germline): DFQATT, SNEGSKA (reference sequence). With 7 bases removed from V and 8 bases from J, the gap between germline ends came to 11 bases. The CDR3 length is 10 residues. The CDR3 nucleotides are TGCAGTGTGTGGGGCCAAGGCTACACCTTC. It is translated as CSVWGQGYTF.

J is TRBJ2-1 and V is TRBV4-1; 12 bases match TRBD2. V lost 0 bases and J lost 0; bases outside the gene matches: 6. This CDR3 is built from 19 residues. Germline CDR1 and CDR2: MGHRA and YSYEKL. CDR3 region: CASSQDPSGRGPSYNEQFF. The CDR3 DNA reads TGCGCCAGCAGCCAAGATCCTAGCGGGAGGGGACCCTCCTACAATGAGCAGTTCTTC.

This sequence joins TRBV27 and TRBJ2-5; 9 bases fit TRBD2. The end of the DNA aligns better with TRBJ2-7, so the J call may be wrong. Germline CDR1 and CDR2: MNHEY and SMNVEV (reference sequence). The CDR3 sequence is 13 residues long. CDR3 DNA sequence: TGTGCCAGCAGTGTAGCGGGAGAAGGCGAGCAGTACTTC. Its translation is CASSVAGEGEQYF.

In this sample, this clone turned up once. The chain uses TRBV14 and TRBJ2-2, with D perhaps TRBD2 (5 bases). Trimming removed 0 bases from V and 3 bases from J, with 17 bases in between. The CDR3 totals 18 residues. Germline CDR1 SGHDN, CDR2 FVKESK. CDR3 bases: TGTGCCAGCAGCCAAGATTTTCGGGGATTTCGCGACACCGGGGAGCTGTTTTTT. Protein product: CASSQDFRGFRDTGELFF. Together with reference TRBV14 and TRBJ2-2, the CDR3 gives the full variable domain: EAGVTQFPSHSVIEKGQTVTLRCDPISGHDNLYWYRRVMGKEIKFLLHFVKESKQDESGMPNNRFLAERTGGTYSTLKVQPAELEDSGVYFCASSQDFRGFRDTGELFFGEGSRLTVL.

This clone showed up just a few times. The chain is built from TRBV10-3 and TRBJ2-3, with D perhaps TRBD1 (7 bases). Germline CDR1 is ENHRY and CDR2 is SYGVKD. The CDR3 sequence is 13 residues long. The V end lost 10 bases, the J end lost 5 bases, and 16 bases lay between the germline ends. The CDR3 protein is CATARGAVDTQYF. CDR3 DNA: TGTGCCACCGCCAGGGGGGCTGTAGATACGCAGTATTTT.

The V gene is TRBV29-1, the J gene TRBJ2-3, with 7 positions matching TRBD1. CDR3 length: 15 amino acids. Germline-derived CDR1 and CDR2 are SQVTM and ANQGSEA. Trimming removed 4 bases from V and 2 bases from J; junction bases left unmatched: 9. The CDR3 loop is CSVARQGLATDTQYF. Here the CDR3 DNA reads TGCAGCGTTGCGAGACAGGGATTGGCCACAGATACGCAGTATTTT.

This chain links TRBV19 with TRBJ1-2; D is possibly TRBD1 (6 bases). CDR1 and CDR2 (germline): LNHDA, SQIVND (reference sequence). The V gene lost 3 bases and the J gene lost 1 base, with 6 bases spanning the gap. CDR3 size: 13 residues. CDR3 sequence (DNA): TGTGCCAGTAGTATGGACAGTAACTATGGCTACACCTTC. Translation: CASSMDSNYGYTF. Using reference TRBV19 and TRBJ1-2 for the parts outside the CDR3, the full variable domain is DGGITQSPKYLFRKEGQNVTLSCEQNLNHDAMYWYRQDPGQGLRLIYYSQIVNDFQKGDIAEGYSVSREKKESFPLTVTSAQKNPTAFYLCASSMDSNYGYTFGSGTRLTVV.

The J gene is TRBJ2-3, the V gene TRBV27; TRBD2 agrees at 8 bases. The CDR3 totals 16 residues. The trim removed 8 bases at V and 6 bases at J, leaving 16 bases unmatched. The germline CDR1 and CDR2 sequences are MNHEY and SMNVEV (reference sequence). CDR3 sequence reads: CASELWRTSTLDTQYF. DNA of the CDR3: TGTGCCAGCGAACTTTGGCGGACTAGCACCCTGGATACGCAGTATTTT.

V gene TRBV2 combines with J gene TRBJ2-5, with 9 bases identical to TRBD2. The CDR3 spans 15 residues. Germline values: CDR1 SNHLY, CDR2 FYNNEI. The junction had 10 bases not matched to a gene; V was cut back by 7 bases and J by 4 bases. DNA of the CDR3: TGTGCCAGCAACAAGGCGGGAGGGCGGGGAGAGACCCAGTACTTC. Protein: CASNKAGGRGETQYF.

This chain joins TRBV30 and TRBJ2-3; 7 positions agree with TRBD2. The CDR3 runs 14 residues. Germline V lookup: CDR1 GTSNPN, CDR2 SVGIG (reference sequence). V trimming: 2 bases; J trimming: 0 bases; junction bases outside the gene matches: 2. Written as DNA, the CDR3 is TGTGCCTGGAGTCGCGGGAGCAGCACAGATACGCAGTATTTT. Translated: CAWSRGSSTDTQYF.

This clone turned up a few times. V is TRBV7-2 and J is TRBJ1-2, with TRBD1 as a possible D gene (5 bases). Trimming shortened V by 2 bases and J by 4 bases, and 17 bases separated the two germline ends. Germline values: CDR1 SGHTA, CDR2 FQGNSA. The CDR3 totals 16 residues. CDR3 nucleotide sequence: TGTGCCAGCAGCTTATGGACATCCACTCCGCTCTATGGCTACACCTTC. This sequence encodes CASSLWTSTPLYGYTF.

The chain combines TRBV7-6 with TRBJ2-1; TRBD2 is a possible D gene (6 bases). The V and J ends lost 0 bases and 11 bases respectively, with 11 bases between them. Germline CDR1 SGHVS, CDR2 FNYEAQ. CDR3 size: 13 residues. The CDR3 coding sequence is TGTGCCAGCAGCTTAGCAGCGGGCCAAAAGCAGTTCTTC. This encodes CASSLAAGQKQFF. The variable domain in full, with the rest retrieved from reference TRBV7-6 and TRBJ2-1, is GAGVSQSPRYKVTKRGQDVALRCDPISGHVSLYWYRQALGQGPEFLTYFNYEAQQDKSGLPNDRFSAERPEGSISTLTIQRTEQRDSAMYRCASSLAAGQKQFFGPGTRLTVL.

The rearrangement uses TRBV28 and TRBJ1-2, with TRBD1 identical over 9 bases. The V and J ends lost 5 bases and 5 bases, in that order; junction bases with no gene match: 9. The germline V gene has CDR1 MDHEN and CDR2 SYDVKM. The CDR3 sequence is 15 residues long. The CDR3 sequence is CASSLTGGQTYGYTF. In DNA form, the CDR3 reads TGTGCCAGCAGTCTCACAGGGGGCCAAACTTATGGCTACACCTTC.

This clone was recorded only once. The gene calls are TRBV9 and TRBJ2-1, with D uncertain. This CDR3 is 15 amino acids long. The germline V gene has CDR1 SGDLS and CDR2 YYNGEE. Trimming took off 3 bases at V and 0 bases at J, with 10 bases between the two ends. This chain's CDR3 is CASSGLGSSYNEQFF. CDR3 DNA sequence: TGTGCCAGCAGCGGACTGGGTAGCTCCTACAATGAGCAGTTCTTC.

V gene TRBV29-1 combines with J gene TRBJ1-1; no clear D gene. The CDR3 length is 11 residues. The V end was cut by 6 bases, the J end by 1 base, with 6 bases between. Germline CDR1 is SQVTM and CDR2 is ANQGSEA. The CDR3, as DNA: TGCAGCGTAATACAGAACACTGAAGCTTTCTTT. This codes for CSVIQNTEAFF.

The J gene is TRBJ1-4, the V gene TRBV30, with no clear D. CDR1 is GTSNPN, CDR2 SVGIG, per germline (reference sequence). The CDR3 is 14 residues long. Trimming stripped 2 bases from V and 2 bases from J, with 9 bases between. The CDR3 region is CAWSRGRTNEKLFF. In nucleotides, the CDR3 is TGTGCCTGGAGTCGGGGTCGCACTAATGAAAAACTGTTTTTT.

The chain recombines TRBV19 with TRBJ1-4, with D unresolved. The CDR3 contains 13 residues. Looked up from germline, CDR1 is LNHDA and CDR2 is SQIVND (reference sequence). V dropped 5 bases and J dropped 4 bases, with 8 bases sitting between them. The CDR3 DNA sequence: TGTGCCAGTAGTCCGGGAAGTAATGAAAAACTGTTTTTT. It translates to CASSPGSNEKLFF.

CDR3 in amino acids: CASSPLAGGTYEQYF. In DNA, the CDR3 is TGTGCCAGCTCGCCACTAGCGGGAGGGACCTACGAGCAGTACTTC. The J gene is TRBJ2-7, the V gene TRBV5-6; 13 bases align to TRBD2. CDR3 length equals 15 residues. The germline gives CDR1 SGHDT, CDR2 YYEEEE. The J segment lost 2 bases and the V segment lost 7 bases, leaving 6 bases of the junction unmatched. The complete variable domain, with remaining parts taken from reference TRBV5-6 and TRBJ2-7, reads DAGVTQSPTHLIKTRGQQVTLRCSPKSGHDTVSWYQQALGQGPQFIFQYYEEEERQRGNFPDRFSGHQFPNYSSELNVNALLLGDSALYLCASSPLAGGTYEQYFGPGTRLTVT.

The chain uses TRBV5-4 and TRBJ2-1; 9 nucleotides agree with TRBD2. CDR3 length equals 15 residues. Germline lookup yields CDR1 SGHNT and CDR2 YYREEE (reference sequence). The junction had 10 bases not matched to a gene; V was cut back by 5 bases and J by 7 bases. The chain's CDR3 is CASRKQSGRINEQFF. CDR3 coding DNA: TGTGCCAGCAGAAAACAGAGCGGGAGGATAAATGAGCAGTTCTTC.

This clone was detected only a few times. J is TRBJ1-5 and V is TRBV19; D not resolved. Trimming removed 6 bases from V and 3 bases from J, with 9 bases in between. CDR1 LNHDA and CDR2 SQIVND come from the germline V gene (reference sequence). The CDR3 extends over 13 amino acids. The CDR3 sequence: CASRRQINQPQHF. CDR3 nucleotide sequence: TGTGCCAGTAGGAGACAAATCAATCAGCCCCAGCATTTT.

To note about this clone: Other DNA sequences within the sample encode an identical CDR3. CDR3 sequence: CASSVGQMNTEAFF. CDR3 in DNA: TGTGCCAGCAGCGTAGGACAGATGAACACTGAAGCTTTCTTT. V gene TRBV9 combines with J gene TRBJ1-1, with a possible D match to TRBD1 (5 bases). The CDR3 has 14 amino acids. V shed 0 bases and J shed 0 bases, with 6 bases lying between them. Germline CDR1 reads SGDLS; CDR2 reads YYNGEE.